The 21 T cell receptor beta chains in this list originate from one sample, sequenced in a study of Ad26.COV2.S vaccination and SARS-CoV-2 variants. TCRdb's table, derived via immunoSEQ multiplex PCR, lists solely in-frame clones and lacks some. The sample consists of about 350,000 clones, approximately 86% of them appearing once. Treatment defined: over 15 received Ad26.COV2.S at low or high dose, single or two shots; about 5 received placebo; per-sample allocation not given. Following the first vaccine or placebo injection, samples were taken on day 63. The sample was peripheral blood, taken in a trial of Ad26.COV2.S vaccine versus placebo. Every receptor here comes from a person between 18 and 65 years old who received the Ad26.COV2.S COVID-19 vaccine or a placebo.

The chain combines TRBV9 with TRBJ2-5, with unresolved D. The V end was cut by 2 bases, the J end by 2 bases, with 7 bases between. This CDR3 contains 13 residues. Germline V gene data show CDR1 as SGDLS and CDR2 as YYNGEE. The CDR3 coding sequence is TGTGCCAGCAGCGTCCGACCTCAAGAGACCCAGTACTTC. Encoded protein: CASSVRPQETQYF.

The chain carries TRBV5-1 and TRBJ2-3, with D unresolved. Germline CDR1 reads SGHRS; CDR2 reads YFSETQ. V lost 0 bases, J lost 0 bases, and 5 bases lay in between. CDR3 size: 14 residues. The CDR3 nucleotides are TGCGCCAGCAGCTTGGGCGAGAGCACAGATACGCAGTATTTT. It translates to CASSLGESTDTQYF.

V usage is TRBV4-3 and J usage is TRBJ1-1; 10 nucleotides match TRBD1. Per the germline V gene, CDR1 is LGHNA and CDR2 is YSLEER. This CDR3 has 16 amino acids. V gave up 0 bases and J gave up 5 bases; unmatched junction bases: 6. CDR3 sequence reads: CASSQEAPGQGTEAFF. DNA of the CDR3: TGCGCCAGCAGCCAAGAAGCCCCGGGACAGGGGACTGAAGCTTTCTTT.

The chain is built from TRBV15 and TRBJ1-3, with unresolved D. CDR3 length: 15 residues. V lost 2 bases and J 0 bases, leaving 8 bases between the germline ends. Germline values: CDR1 LNHNV, CDR2 YYDKDF (reference sequence). The CDR3 is CATSRIKSSGNTIYF. In DNA, the CDR3 is TGTGCCACCAGCAGAATTAAGAGCTCTGGAAACACCATATATTTT.

This chain joins TRBV4-3 and TRBJ2-1; tentatively, D is TRBD1 or TRBD2 (5 bases each). V lost 0 bases to trimming and J lost 9 bases, with 15 bases between them. This CDR3 is built from 15 residues. Germline CDR1 reads LGHNA; CDR2 reads YSLEER. CDR3 sequence (DNA): TGCGCCAGCAGCCAAGAGCGTGGGTCGAGGGGTGAGCAGTTCTTC. It specifies CASSQERGSRGEQFF.

V gene TRBV27 combines with J gene TRBJ2-7, with D possibly TRBD2 on 5 matching bases. Germline V gene lookup returns CDR1 MNHEY and CDR2 SMNVEV (reference sequence). Trimming left V 10 bases short and J 3 bases short, with 10 bases between. This CDR3 region has 11 residues. The CDR3 here is CATLSGYEQYF. The CDR3 DNA is TGTGCCACCCTAAGCGGCTACGAGCAGTACTTC.

This clone was seen a single time. The genes are TRBV5-1 and TRBJ2-7, with TRBD2 matching 12 bases. The CDR3 loop spans 15 amino acids. Per germline, CDR1 SGHRS and CDR2 YFSETQ. V lost 2 bases to trimming and J lost 5 bases; unmatched junction nucleotides: 5. CDR3 bases: TGCGCCAGCAGCTTTACCAGACTAGCGGGAGACGAGCAGTACTTC. This translates into CASSFTRLAGDEQYF.

The chain recombines TRBV6-5 with TRBJ2-3; D not certain. V gave up 6 bases and J gave up 6 bases, with 19 bases separating them. The CDR3 consists of 15 residues. CDR1 and CDR2 (germline): MNHEY, SVGAGI. The CDR3 protein is CASSSLGVEVDTQYF. The CDR3 DNA sequence: TGTGCCAGCAGCTCTCTTGGGGTAGAAGTGGATACGCAGTATTTT.

The chain links TRBV28 to TRBJ1-2; TRBD1 agrees at 8 bases. With 3 bases clipped from V and 4 bases from J, the junction kept 13 bases outside the gene matches. From germline, CDR1 is MDHEN and CDR2 SYDVKM. The CDR3 is 17 amino acids. The CDR3: CASSFWTGKGLAYGYTF. In nucleotides, the CDR3 is TGTGCCAGCAGTTTCTGGACAGGGAAGGGCCTGGCCTATGGCTACACCTTC.

This clone has a single count. This sequence joins TRBV7-8 and TRBJ1-4, with TRBD1 matching 9 bases. V was clipped by 0 bases and J by 8 bases; unmatched bases: 4. The CDR3 has 15 residues. Germline values: CDR1 SGHVS, CDR2 FQNEAQ. The chain's CDR3 is CASSLAGQGREKLFF. In DNA, the CDR3 is TGTGCCAGCAGCTTAGCGGGACAGGGACGCGAAAAACTGTTTTTT.

The chain links TRBV7-9 to TRBJ1-5; D remains ambiguous. The CDR3 has 13 residues. Trimming pared 5 bases from V and 5 bases from J, leaving 10 bases between. Germline V gene data show CDR1 as SEHNR and CDR2 as FQNEAQ (reference sequence). The CDR3 DNA sequence: TGTGCCAGCAGCCTGCCTGGGCATCAGCCCCAGCATTTT. It translates to CASSLPGHQPQHF.

The chain carries TRBV5-8 and TRBJ2-3, with D uncertain. V lost 0 bases and J 3 bases, leaving 2 bases between the germline ends. This CDR3 has 12 amino acids. In germline, CDR1 is SGHTS, CDR2 YDEGEE. CDR3 loop: CASSLDTDTQYF. The CDR3 nucleotides read TGTGCCAGCAGCTTGGATACAGATACGCAGTATTTT.

The rearrangement uses TRBV27 and TRBJ1-5; D is unresolved. The CDR3 runs 13 residues. V was pared by 6 bases and J by 5 bases, with 11 bases between. The germline V gene encodes CDR1 MNHEY and CDR2 SMNVEV (reference sequence). Written as DNA, the CDR3 is TGTGCCAGCAGCCTAAAGGGAGATCAGCCCCAGCATTTT. Its translation: CASSLKGDQPQHF.

In its sample, this clone was seen a few times. The chain has TRBV28 and TRBJ2-7; the match to TRBD2 covers 8 bases. The CDR3 runs 15 residues. V dropped 3 bases and J dropped 0; count of bases not matched to a gene: 4. Per germline, CDR1 MDHEN and CDR2 SYDVKM. The CDR3 DNA reads TGTGCCAGCAGTTTTATAAGCGGGAGCTCCTACGAGCAGTACTTC. It codes for CASSFISGSSYEQYF.

The chain has TRBV6-2 or TRBV6-3 and TRBJ1-1; D perhaps matches TRBD1 (5 bases). The ends were cut back, 5 bases at V and 3 bases at J, with 16 bases in the middle. This CDR3 is built from 15 residues. CDR1 MNHEY and CDR2 SVGEGT come from the germline V gene. For the CDR3, the DNA is TGTGCCAGCAGTAACGTCGGGGGAGCGGACACTGAAGCTTTCTTT. Translated, it gives CASSNVGGADTEAFF.

In the case of this clone: The junction shows a germline mismatch at one end, possibly a read error. The chain uses TRBV27 and TRBJ2-7; 10 bases map to TRBD1. The CDR3 contains 12 residues. CDR1 is MNHEY, CDR2 SMNVEV, per germline (reference sequence). The CDR3 region has the DNA TGTGCCAGCAGTTCCCCGGGGACAGGGGAGGACTTC. This encodes CASSSPGTGEDF.

This chain uses TRBV28 with TRBJ1-2; a possible D gene is TRBD1 (5 bases). The germline V and J ends were trimmed by 11 bases and 3 bases, with 13 bases remaining between them. Germline loops: CDR1 MDHEN, CDR2 SYDVKM. The CDR3 is made up of 12 amino acids. The chain's CDR3 is CALSSGDYGYTF. In nucleotides, the CDR3 is TGTGCCCTGAGCTCGGGGGACTATGGCTACACCTTC.

CDR3 region: CASSQSRPNEQFF. The DNA of the CDR3 is TGTGCCAGCAGCCAAAGCCGTCCGAATGAGCAGTTCTTC. V is TRBV7-2 and J is TRBJ2-1; D remains unclear. V shed 5 bases and J shed 7 bases, with 12 bases lying between them. CDR3 size: 13 residues. Germline CDR1 reads SGHTA; CDR2 reads FQGNSA. Using reference TRBV7-2 and TRBJ2-1 for the parts outside the CDR3, the full variable domain is GAGVSQSPSNKVTEKGKDVELRCDPISGHTALYWYRQSLGQGLEFLIYFQGNSAPDKSGLPSDRFSAERTGGSVSTLTIQRTQQEDSAVYLCASSQSRPNEQFFGPGTRLTVL.

In DNA, the CDR3 is TGCGCCAGCAGTTTTAATCCGGGACAGGGTGAAGCTTTCTTT. It translates to CASSFNPGQGEAFF. This chain links TRBV5-1 with TRBJ1-1; TRBD1 matches 9 bases. The CDR3 extends over 14 amino acids. The V and J ends lost 5 bases and 7 bases, in that order; junction bases with no gene match: 9. The germline V gene has CDR1 SGHRS and CDR2 YFSETQ.

J is TRBJ1-2 and V is TRBV12-3 or TRBV12-4, with D unresolved. CDR3 length: 13 residues. Trimming removed 6 bases at V and 5 bases at J, with 13 bases between. For the CDR3, the DNA is TGTGCCAGCAGGGTTAGTCAGTTTTATGGCTACACCTTC. This encodes CASRVSQFYGYTF.

The V call is TRBV6-5, the J call TRBJ1-1; D ambiguous. The CDR3 has 15 residues. Germline V gene data show CDR1 as MNHEY and CDR2 as SVGAGI. V was clipped by 6 bases and J by 0 bases, with 14 bases between them. The CDR3 is CASRIRTGVNTEAFF. CDR3 nucleotides: TGTGCCAGCAGGATAAGGACCGGGGTGAACACTGAAGCTTTCTTT.